Listed below are T cell receptor beta chains from one sample, sequenced in a study of T cell responses to AZD1222 COVID-19 vaccine. Using immunoSEQ multiplex PCR, the repertoire was profiled, and TCRdb retains in-frame clones only, with some absent. Among 75,000 to 80,000 clones, about 90% were seen once, and the ten largest hold 1.3% to 1.5%. Sequencing was performed on peripheral blood, taken 28 days after the second AZD1222 dose. Every receptor here comes from an adult who received the AZD1222 COVID-19 vaccine. Each CDR3 is given with its conserved first and last residue. A D gene is named only where the DNA matches it firmly. Clone size is given for some rows only: seen once, a few or many times, or a class if the clone is expanded.

d_call	v_call	clone_size	j_call	cdr3_aa	cdr3_nt
TRBD1	TRBV6-5	-	TRBJ1-4	CASRLQGAAVEKLFF	TGTGCCAGCAGGCTCCAGGGGGCGGCTGTTGAAAAACTGTTTTTT
-	TRBV18	-	TRBJ1-1	CASHQQVNTEAFF	TGTGCCAGCCATCAACAGGTGAACACTGAAGCTTTCTTT
-	TRBV7-3	-	TRBJ1-5	CASSRTGEGDILQPQHF	TGTGCCAGCAGCCGAACCGGGGAAGGGGACATCCTTCAGCCCCAGCATTTT
TRBD2	TRBV28	once	TRBJ2-1	CASRGTSGPPDEQFF	TGTGCCAGCAGGGGGACTAGCGGCCCTCCAGATGAGCAGTTCTTC
-	TRBV12-3/TRBV12-4	-	TRBJ2-1	CASSLAVTEQFF	TGTGCCAGCAGTTTAGCAGTGACTGAGCAGTTCTTC
-	TRBV7-9	-	TRBJ2-7	CASRPLRGPLSYEQYF	TGTGCCAGCAGACCCCTCCGGGGGCCCCTCTCCTACGAGCAGTACTTC
TRBD1	TRBV19	-	TRBJ1-4	CASSMEGQARVSKLFF	TGTGCCAGTAGTATGGAAGGACAGGCAAGAGTGTCTAAACTGTTTTTT
-	TRBV2	once	TRBJ1-2	CASSAGQGRDYGYTF	TGTGCCAGCAGTGCGGGCCAGGGGAGGGACTATGGCTACACCTTC
TRBD1	TRBV5-1	once	TRBJ2-1	CASSPRDRVLNEQFF	TGCGCCAGCAGCCCTCGGGACAGGGTTCTCAATGAGCAGTTCTTC
TRBD1	TRBV29-1	-	TRBJ2-7	CSVESTGDEQYF	TGCAGCGTTGAATCGACAGGGGACGAGCAGTACTTC
TRBD1	TRBV19	-	TRBJ2-4	CASSPRTGAKNIQYF	TGTGCCAGTAGTCCCCGGACAGGGGCCAAAAACATTCAGTACTTC